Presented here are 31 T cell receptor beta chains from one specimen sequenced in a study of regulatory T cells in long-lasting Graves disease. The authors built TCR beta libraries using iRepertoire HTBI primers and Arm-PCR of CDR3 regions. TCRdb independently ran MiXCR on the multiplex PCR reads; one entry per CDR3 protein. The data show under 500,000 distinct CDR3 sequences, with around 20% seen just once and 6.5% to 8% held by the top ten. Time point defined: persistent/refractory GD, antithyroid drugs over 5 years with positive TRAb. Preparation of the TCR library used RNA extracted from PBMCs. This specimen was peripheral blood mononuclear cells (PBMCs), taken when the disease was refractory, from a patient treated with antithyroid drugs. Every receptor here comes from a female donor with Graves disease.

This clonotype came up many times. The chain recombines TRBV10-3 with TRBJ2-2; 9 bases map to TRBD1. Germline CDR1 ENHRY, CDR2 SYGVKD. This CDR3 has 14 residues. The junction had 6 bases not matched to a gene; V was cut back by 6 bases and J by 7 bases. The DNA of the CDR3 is TGTGCCATCAGGCCGGGACAGGGAATCGGGGAGCTGTTTTTT. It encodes CAIRPGQGIGELFF.

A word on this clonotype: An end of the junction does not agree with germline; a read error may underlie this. DNA of the CDR3: TGTTCCAGCAGTCGGACAGGGGGCGCAGTAAATGAGCAGTTCTTC. Protein product: CSSSRTGGAVNEQFF. This rearrangement joins TRBV12-3 or TRBV12-4 to TRBJ2-1, with 11 bases lining up with TRBD1. The CDR3 covers 15 residues.

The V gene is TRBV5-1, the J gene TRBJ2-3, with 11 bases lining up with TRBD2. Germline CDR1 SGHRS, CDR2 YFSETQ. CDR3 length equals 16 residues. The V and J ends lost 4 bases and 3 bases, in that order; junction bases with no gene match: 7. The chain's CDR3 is CASSSILAGGTDTQYF. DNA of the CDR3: TGCGCCAGCAGCAGTATTTTAGCGGGAGGGACAGATACGCAGTATTTT.

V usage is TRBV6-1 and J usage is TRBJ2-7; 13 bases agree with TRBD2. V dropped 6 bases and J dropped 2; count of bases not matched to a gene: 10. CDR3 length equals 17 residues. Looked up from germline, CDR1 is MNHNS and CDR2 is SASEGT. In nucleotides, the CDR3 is TGTGCCAGCAGGCGAGGCGGCGGACTAGCGGGGGCCTACGAGCAGTACTTC. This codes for CASRRGGGLAGAYEQYF.

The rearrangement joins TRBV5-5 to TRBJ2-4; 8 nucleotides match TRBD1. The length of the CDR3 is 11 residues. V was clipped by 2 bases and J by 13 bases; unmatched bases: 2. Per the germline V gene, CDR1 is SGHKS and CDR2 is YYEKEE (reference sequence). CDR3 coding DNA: TGTGCCAGCAGCTTTGGACAGGGCCAGTACTTC. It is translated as CASSFGQGQYF.

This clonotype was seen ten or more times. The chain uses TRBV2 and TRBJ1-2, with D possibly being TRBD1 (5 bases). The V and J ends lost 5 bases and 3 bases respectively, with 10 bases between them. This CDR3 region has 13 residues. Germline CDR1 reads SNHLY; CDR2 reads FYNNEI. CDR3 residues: CASSSPGYYGYTF. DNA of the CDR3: TGTGCCAGCAGTTCCCCAGGGTACTATGGCTACACCTTC. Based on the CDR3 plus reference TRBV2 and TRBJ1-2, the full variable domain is EPEVTQTPSHQVTQMGQEVILRCVPISNHLYFYWYRQILGQKVEFLVSFYNNEISEKSEIFDDQFSVERPDGSNFTLKIRSTKLEDSAMYFCASSSPGYYGYTFGSGTRLTVV.

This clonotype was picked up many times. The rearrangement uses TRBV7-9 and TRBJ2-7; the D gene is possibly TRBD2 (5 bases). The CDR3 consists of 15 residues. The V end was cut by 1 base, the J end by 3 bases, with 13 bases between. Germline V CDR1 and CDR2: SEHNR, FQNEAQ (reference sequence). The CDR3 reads CASSLGAGLLYEQYF. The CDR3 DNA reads TGTGCCAGCAGCTTAGGGGCGGGCTTACTCTACGAGCAGTACTTC. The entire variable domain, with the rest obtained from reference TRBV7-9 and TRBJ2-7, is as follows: DTGVSQNPRHKITKRGQNVTFRCDPISEHNRLYWYRQTLGQGPEFLTYFQNEAQLEKSRLLSDRFSAERPKGSFSTLEIQRTEQGDSAMYLCASSLGAGLLYEQYFGPGTRLTVT.

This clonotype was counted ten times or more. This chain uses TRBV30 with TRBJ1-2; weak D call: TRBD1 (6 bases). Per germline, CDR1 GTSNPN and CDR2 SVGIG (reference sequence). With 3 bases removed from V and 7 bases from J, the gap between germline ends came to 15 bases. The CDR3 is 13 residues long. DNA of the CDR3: TGTGCCTGGAGCTCTGGGGGGGCTGCTGGCTACACCTTC. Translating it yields CAWSSGGAAGYTF.

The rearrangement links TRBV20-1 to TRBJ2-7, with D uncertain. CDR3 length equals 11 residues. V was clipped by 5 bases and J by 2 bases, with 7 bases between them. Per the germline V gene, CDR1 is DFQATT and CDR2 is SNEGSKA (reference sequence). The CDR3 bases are TGCAGTGCTCGCAGGACCTACGAGCAGTACTTC. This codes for CSARRTYEQYF.

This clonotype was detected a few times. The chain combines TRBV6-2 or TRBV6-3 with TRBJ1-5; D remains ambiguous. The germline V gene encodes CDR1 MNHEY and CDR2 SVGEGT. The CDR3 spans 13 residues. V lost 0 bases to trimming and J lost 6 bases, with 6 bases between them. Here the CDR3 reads CASSYSPSQPQHF. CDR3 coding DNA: TGTGCCAGCAGTTACTCGCCTTCTCAGCCCCAGCATTTT.

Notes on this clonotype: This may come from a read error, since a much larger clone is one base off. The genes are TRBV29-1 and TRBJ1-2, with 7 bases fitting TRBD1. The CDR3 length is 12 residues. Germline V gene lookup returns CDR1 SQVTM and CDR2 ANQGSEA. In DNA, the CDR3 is TGCAGCGTTGGAGGCAGGGGGATTGGCTACGCCTTC. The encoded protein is CSVGGRGIGYAF.

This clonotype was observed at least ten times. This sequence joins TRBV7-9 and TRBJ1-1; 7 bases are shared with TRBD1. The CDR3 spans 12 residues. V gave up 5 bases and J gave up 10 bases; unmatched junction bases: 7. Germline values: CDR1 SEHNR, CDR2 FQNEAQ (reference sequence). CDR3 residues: CASSVTGDRAFF. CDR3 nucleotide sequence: TGTGCCAGCAGCGTAACAGGGGATCGAGCTTTCTTT.

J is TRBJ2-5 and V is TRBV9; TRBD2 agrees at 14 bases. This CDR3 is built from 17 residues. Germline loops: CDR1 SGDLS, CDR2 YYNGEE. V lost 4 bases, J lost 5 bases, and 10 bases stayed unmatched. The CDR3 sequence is CASSPTGLAGVEETQYF. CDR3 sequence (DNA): TGTGCCAGCAGCCCAACGGGACTAGCGGGAGTCGAGGAGACCCAGTACTTC.

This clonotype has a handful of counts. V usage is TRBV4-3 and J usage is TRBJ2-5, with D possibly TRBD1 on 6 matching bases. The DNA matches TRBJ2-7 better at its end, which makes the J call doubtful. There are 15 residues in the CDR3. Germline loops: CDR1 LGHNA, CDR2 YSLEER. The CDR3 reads CASSRLPGHAYEQYF. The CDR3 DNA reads TGCGCCAGCAGCCGACTACCGGGACACGCTTACGAGCAGTACTTC.

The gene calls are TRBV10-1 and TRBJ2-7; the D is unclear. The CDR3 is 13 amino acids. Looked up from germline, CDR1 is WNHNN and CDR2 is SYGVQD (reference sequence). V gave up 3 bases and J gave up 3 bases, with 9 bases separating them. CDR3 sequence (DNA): TGCGCCAGCAGTGATGGTCTGATCTACGAGCAGTACTTC. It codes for CASSDGLIYEQYF.

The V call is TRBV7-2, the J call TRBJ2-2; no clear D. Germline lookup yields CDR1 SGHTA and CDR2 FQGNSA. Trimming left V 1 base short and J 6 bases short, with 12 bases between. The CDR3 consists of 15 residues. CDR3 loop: CASSLEVIGAGELFF. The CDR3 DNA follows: TGTGCCAGCAGCTTAGAAGTGATCGGCGCCGGGGAGCTGTTTTTT.

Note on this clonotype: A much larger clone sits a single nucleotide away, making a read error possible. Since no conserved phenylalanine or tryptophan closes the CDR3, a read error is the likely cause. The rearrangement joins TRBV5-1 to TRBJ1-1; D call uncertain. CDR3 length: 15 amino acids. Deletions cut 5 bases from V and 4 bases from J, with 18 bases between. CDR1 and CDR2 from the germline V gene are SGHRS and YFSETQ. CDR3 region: CASSFQPGTGTEAFL. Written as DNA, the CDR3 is TGCGCCAGCAGTTTTCAACCCGGTACGGGCACTGAAGCTTTCCTT.

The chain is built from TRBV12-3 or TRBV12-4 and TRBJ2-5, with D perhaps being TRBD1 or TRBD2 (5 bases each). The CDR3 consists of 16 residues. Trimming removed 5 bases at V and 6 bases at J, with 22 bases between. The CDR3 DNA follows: TGTGCCAGCAGTAGACGGGGCGGCTTACCCAGGCAGACCCAGTACTTC. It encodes CASSRRGGLPRQTQYF.

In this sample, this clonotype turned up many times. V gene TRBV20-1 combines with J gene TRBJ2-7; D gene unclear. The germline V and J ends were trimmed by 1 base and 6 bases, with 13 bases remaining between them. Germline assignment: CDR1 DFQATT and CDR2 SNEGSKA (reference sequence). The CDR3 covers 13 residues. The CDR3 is CSARVTRNLEQYF. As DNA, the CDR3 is TGCAGTGCTAGAGTGACTCGCAATCTCGAGCAGTACTTC.

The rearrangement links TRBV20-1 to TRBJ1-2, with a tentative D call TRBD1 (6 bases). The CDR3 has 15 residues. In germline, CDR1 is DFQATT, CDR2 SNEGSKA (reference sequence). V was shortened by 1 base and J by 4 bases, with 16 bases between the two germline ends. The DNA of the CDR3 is TGCAGTGCTAGAGGATTACAGGGCGTCCTCTATGGCTACACCTTC. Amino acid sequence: CSARGLQGVLYGYTF.

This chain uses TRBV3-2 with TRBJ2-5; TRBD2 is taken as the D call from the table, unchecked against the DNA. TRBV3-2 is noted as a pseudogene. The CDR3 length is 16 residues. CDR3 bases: TGTGCCAGCAGCCAAGATCGCCCCACCCGCGGGGAGACCCAGTACTTC. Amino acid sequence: CASSQDRPTRGETQYF.

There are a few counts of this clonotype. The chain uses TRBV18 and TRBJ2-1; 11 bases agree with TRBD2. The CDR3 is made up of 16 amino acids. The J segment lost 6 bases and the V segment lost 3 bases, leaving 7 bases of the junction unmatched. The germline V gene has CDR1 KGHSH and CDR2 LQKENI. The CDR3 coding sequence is TGTGCCAGCTCACCGCCTAGCGGGAGGAACCGCAATGAGCAGTTCTTC. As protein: CASSPPSGRNRNEQFF.

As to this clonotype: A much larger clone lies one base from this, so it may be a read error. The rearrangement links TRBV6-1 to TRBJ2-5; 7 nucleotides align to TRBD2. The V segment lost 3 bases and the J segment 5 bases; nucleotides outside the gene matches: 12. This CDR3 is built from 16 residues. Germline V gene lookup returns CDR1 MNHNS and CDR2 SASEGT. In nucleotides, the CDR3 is TGTGCCAGCAGTGAGGGTGCGGCGGGAGCCATGGAGACCCAGTACTTC. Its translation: CASSEGAAGAMETQYF.

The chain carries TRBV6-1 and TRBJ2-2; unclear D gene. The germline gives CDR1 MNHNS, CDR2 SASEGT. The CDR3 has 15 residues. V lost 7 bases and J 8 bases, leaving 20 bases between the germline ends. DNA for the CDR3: TGTGCCAGCAAATCCCGGGCAGCTTTATTAGGGGAGCTGTTTTTT. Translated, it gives CASKSRAALLGELFF.

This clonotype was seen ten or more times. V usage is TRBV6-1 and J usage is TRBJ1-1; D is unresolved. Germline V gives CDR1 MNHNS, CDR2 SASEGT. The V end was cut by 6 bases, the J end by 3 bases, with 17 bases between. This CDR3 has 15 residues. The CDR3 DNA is TGTGCCAGCAGGGTCGCTTCGGCCTTGGACACTGAAGCTTTCTTT. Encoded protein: CASRVASALDTEAFF.

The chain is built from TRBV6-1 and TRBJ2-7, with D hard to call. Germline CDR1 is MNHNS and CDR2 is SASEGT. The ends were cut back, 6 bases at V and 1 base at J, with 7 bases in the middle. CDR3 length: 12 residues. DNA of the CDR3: TGTGCCAGCAGCAAGGCATCCTACGAGCAGTACTTC. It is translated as CASSKASYEQYF.

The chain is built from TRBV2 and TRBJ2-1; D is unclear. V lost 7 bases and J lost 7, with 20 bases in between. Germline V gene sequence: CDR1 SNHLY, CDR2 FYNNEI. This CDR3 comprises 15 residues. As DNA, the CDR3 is TGTGCCAGCAATCGACGATTTTTGACCTTTAATGAGCAGTTCTTC. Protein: CASNRRFLTFNEQFF.

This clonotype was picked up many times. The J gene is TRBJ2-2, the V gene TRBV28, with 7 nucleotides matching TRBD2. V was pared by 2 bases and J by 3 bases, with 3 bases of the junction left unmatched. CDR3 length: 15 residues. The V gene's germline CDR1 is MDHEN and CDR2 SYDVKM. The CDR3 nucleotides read TGTGCCAGCAGTTTAGCGGGAGTAGACACCGGGGAGCTGTTTTTT. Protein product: CASSLAGVDTGELFF.

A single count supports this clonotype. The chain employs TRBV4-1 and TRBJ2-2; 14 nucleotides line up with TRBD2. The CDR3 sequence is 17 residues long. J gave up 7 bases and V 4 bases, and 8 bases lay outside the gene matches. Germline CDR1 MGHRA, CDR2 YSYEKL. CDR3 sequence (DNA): TGCGCCAGCAGCCGGGGACTAGCGGGAGTTACCGGCGGGGAGCTGTTTTTT. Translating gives CASSRGLAGVTGGELFF.

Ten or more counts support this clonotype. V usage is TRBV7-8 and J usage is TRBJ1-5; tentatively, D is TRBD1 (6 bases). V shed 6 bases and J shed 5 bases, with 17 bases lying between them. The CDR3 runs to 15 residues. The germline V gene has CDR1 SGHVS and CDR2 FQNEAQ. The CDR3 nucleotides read TGTGCCAGCAGTCAAGACGGACAGACAGATCAGCCCCAGCATTTT. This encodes CASSQDGQTDQPQHF.

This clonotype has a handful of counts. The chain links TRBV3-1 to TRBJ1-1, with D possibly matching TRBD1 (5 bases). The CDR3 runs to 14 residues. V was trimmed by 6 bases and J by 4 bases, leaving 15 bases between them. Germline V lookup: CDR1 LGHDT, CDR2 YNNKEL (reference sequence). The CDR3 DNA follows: TGTGCCAGCAGACAATTGGGGAGGGGCACTGAAGCTTTCTTT. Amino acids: CASRQLGRGTEAFF.